This T cell receptor (beta chain) is drawn from a study of OX40 agonist ivuxolimab in advanced cancers. The wider study: Patients received the agonistic anti-OX40 (CD134) antibody ivuxolimab. At doses from 0.01 to 10 mg/kg, patients were given intravenous ivuxolimab every 2 weeks. Study-level findings and limits: Mean expanded clone counts were higher in CD8+ than CD4+ T cells. At 0.1 to 3.0 mg/kg and by week 6, CD4+ and CD8+ T cells in the blood had expanded clonally.

Libraries were prepared by immunoSEQ multiplex PCR; TCRdb keeps only in-frame clonotypes and omits some of them. The repertoire has around 70,000 clones, around four fifths of them found once; the top ten carry 5.9%. CDR3 size: 21 residues. This clone was found a few times. Antigen unknown. The source is an adult with an advanced solid tumor such as melanoma, head and neck, liver or kidney cancer. Sequences were derived from CD4+ or CD8+ T cells sorted from blood, sampled in a trial of the OX40 agonist ivuxolimab. The chain couples TRBV21-1 to TRBJ2-3. TRBV21-1 is an annotated pseudogene. CDR3 sequence (DNA): TGTGCCAGCCGTGGGCGGTCTCTCCCCCCCGACAGTCGGGGAAACACAGATACGCAGTATTTT. Its translation: CASRGRSLPPDSRGNTDTQYF.